The 18 T cell receptor beta chains below come from one sample, sequenced in a study of siplizumab effects on memory and regulatory T cells. TCRdb's table, derived via immunoSEQ multiplex PCR, lists solely in-frame clones and lacks some. The data hold 75,000 to 100,000 clones, with 94% observed a single time. Sequencing was performed on non-Treg CD4+ T cells sorted from blood. The source is a human donor in good health.

The chain couples TRBV4-3 to TRBJ2-7; the match to TRBD2 covers 11 bases. The CDR3 loop spans 16 amino acids. The J segment lost 1 base and the V segment lost 3 bases, leaving 5 bases of the junction unmatched. CDR1 is LGHNA and CDR2 is YSLEER in the germline V gene. The CDR3 protein is CASSQALAGGSYEQYF. The CDR3 nucleotides read TGCGCCAGCAGCCAGGCGCTAGCGGGAGGTTCCTACGAGCAGTACTTC.

This sequence joins TRBV6-4 and TRBJ1-1, with 9 bases that match TRBD1. The CDR3 is made up of 15 amino acids. J lost 3 bases, V lost 7 bases, and 9 bases had no gene match. From germline, CDR1 is MRHNA and CDR2 SNTAGT. The CDR3 spells CASKKEGQGHTEAFF. The CDR3, as DNA: TGTGCCAGCAAAAAGGAGGGACAGGGTCACACTGAAGCTTTCTTT.

The rearrangement uses TRBV6-5 and TRBJ1-6, with TRBD1 matching 8 bases. Trimming cost V 5 bases and J 6 bases; bases outside gene matches: 6. From germline, CDR1 is MNHEY and CDR2 SVGAGI. This CDR3 is 15 amino acids long. CDR3 coding DNA: TGTGCCAGCAGTACCGACAGGGGAGCTAATTCACCCCTCCACTTT. Translation: CASSTDRGANSPLHF.

The V gene is TRBV6-1, the J gene TRBJ2-7; 7 bases align to TRBD1. Looked up from germline, CDR1 is MNHNS and CDR2 is SASEGT. This CDR3 contains 13 residues. J lost 5 bases, V lost 11 bases, and 12 bases had no gene match. The CDR3 nucleotides read TGTGCCGCGGGCGCTAGGACAGGTCACGAGCAGTACTTC. Translating gives CAAGARTGHEQYF.

This clone was counted a single time. The rearrangement uses TRBV2 and TRBJ2-6; D remains ambiguous. Germline assignment: CDR1 SNHLY and CDR2 FYNNEI. V lost 3 bases and J 0 bases, leaving 15 bases between the germline ends. The CDR3 is made up of 18 amino acids. The chain's CDR3 is CASSEESFAFSGANVLTF. The CDR3 DNA reads as TGTGCCAGCAGTGAGGAGTCGTTTGCCTTCTCTGGGGCCAACGTCCTGACTTTC.

The rearrangement joins TRBV12-1 to TRBJ2-3; the table's D call of TRBD2 was not tested on the DNA. TRBV12-1 counts as a pseudogene. The CDR3 runs to 12 residues. The CDR3 region has the DNA TGTGCCAGCAGCTTTAGCGAGGATACGCAGTATTTT. Protein sequence: CASSFSEDTQYF.

This chain links TRBV30 with TRBJ1-2; tentatively, D is TRBD1 (5 bases). The CDR3 runs 14 residues. The germline V gene has CDR1 GTSNPN and CDR2 SVGIG (reference sequence). Between the trimmed V and J ends, which lost 0 bases and 7 bases, there was a span of 15 bases. CDR3 sequence (DNA): TGTGCCTGGAGTGTATCGGAGGGGTTTGGTGGCTACACCTTC. It yields the protein CAWSVSEGFGGYTF.

V is TRBV6-1 and J is TRBJ2-5; 7 bases match TRBD1. The CDR3 has 13 residues. Trimming took 6 bases from V and 5 from J; bases not matched to a gene: 6. Germline V gene lookup returns CDR1 MNHNS and CDR2 SASEGT. CDR3 residues: CASSDYRGETQYF. The CDR3 region has the DNA TGTGCCAGCAGCGACTACAGGGGCGAGACCCAGTACTTC.

The genes are TRBV7-2 and TRBJ2-7; 10 bases map to TRBD2. This CDR3 region has 13 residues. The germline V gene encodes CDR1 SGHTA and CDR2 FQGNSA. The junction had 6 bases not matched to a gene; V was cut back by 7 bases and J by 6 bases. CDR3 region: CASNNIAGGEQYF. The CDR3, as DNA: TGTGCCAGCAATAACATAGCGGGAGGCGAGCAGTACTTC.

V gene TRBV5-5 combines with J gene TRBJ2-1, with 15 bases fitting TRBD2. This CDR3 contains 18 residues. From germline, CDR1 is SGHKS and CDR2 YYEKEE (reference sequence). V gave up 1 base and J gave up 0 bases; unmatched junction bases: 2. The CDR3 nucleotides read TGTGCCAGCAGCTTGAGGACTAGCGGGAGGGCCTCCTACAATGAGCAGTTCTTC. Its protein is CASSLRTSGRASYNEQFF.

The chain is built from TRBV11-3 and TRBJ2-2; D unresolved. Trimming took off 1 base at V and 1 base at J, with 10 bases between the two ends. CDR3 length equals 16 residues. The germline gives CDR1 SGHNT, CDR2 YENEEA. The CDR3 spells CASSLGQKRNTGELFF. CDR3 nucleotide sequence: TGTGCCAGCAGCTTAGGACAAAAGAGGAACACCGGGGAGCTGTTTTTT.

Comment on this clone: The junction departs from germline at one end; a sequencing error may be responsible. V is TRBV7-7 and J is TRBJ2-2, with D possibly matching TRBD2 (6 bases). This CDR3 comprises 18 residues. Germline V gene lookup returns CDR1 SSHAT and CDR2 FNYEAQ (reference sequence). Written as DNA, the CDR3 is TGTGCTAGCAGCTTAGCCGTGTCGGGAGCCGCGAACACCGGGGAGCTGTTTTTT. This translates into CASSLAVSGAANTGELFF.

This clone appeared a single time. The chain links TRBV5-1 to TRBJ1-4, with TRBD1 matching over 10 bases. Trimming cost V 4 bases and J 8 bases; bases outside gene matches: 5. CDR1 SGHRS and CDR2 YFSETQ come from the germline V gene. The CDR3 extends over 14 amino acids. CDR3 region: CASSIGTGDEKLFF. The DNA of the CDR3 is TGCGCCAGCAGCATCGGGACAGGGGACGAAAAACTGTTTTTT.

Regarding this clone: The limits of the CDR3 on the DNA are not certain, so only TCRdb's listed CDR3 is given. The chain is built from TRBV27 and TRBJ2-6; no DNA check was done on the table's D call, TRBD1. Germline loops: CDR1 MNHEY, CDR2 SMNVEV (reference sequence). Both ends counted, the CDR3 spans 17 residues. The CDR3 reads CASSSGQGGPGANVLTF.

The rearrangement uses TRBV5-4 and TRBJ2-7; D gene ambiguous. The CDR3 loop spans 16 amino acids. Per germline, CDR1 SGHNT and CDR2 YYREEE (reference sequence). V was cut by 4 bases and J by 4 bases, with 21 bases left in between. The CDR3 DNA sequence: TGTGCCAGCAGCCTGTCTTCTGTCAGTGGTCGGTACGAGCAGTACTTC. Translated, it gives CASSLSSVSGRYEQYF.

The V gene is TRBV9, the J gene TRBJ2-3, with 8 bases aligning to TRBD1. The V segment lost 0 bases and the J segment 2 bases; nucleotides outside the gene matches: 5. CDR1 is SGDLS, CDR2 YYNGEE, per germline. This CDR3 contains 16 residues. CDR3 loop: CASSVVGTGDTDTQYF. The CDR3 DNA reads as TGTGCCAGCAGCGTAGTAGGGACAGGTGACACAGATACGCAGTATTTT.

The J gene is TRBJ2-7, the V gene TRBV29-1; D remains ambiguous. The V end was cut by 5 bases, the J end by 2 bases, with 10 bases between. The germline CDR1 and CDR2 sequences are SQVTM and ANQGSEA. The CDR3 runs 12 residues. The CDR3 reads CSVSETTYEQYF. The DNA of the CDR3 is TGCAGCGTTTCAGAAACAACCTACGAGCAGTACTTC.

Points on this clone: Other nucleotide sequences in the sample specify the same CDR3. The rearrangement uses TRBV6-5 and TRBJ1-1, with D hard to call. The CDR3 covers 14 residues. Germline V gene sequence: CDR1 MNHEY, CDR2 SVGAGI. The V end lost 1 base, the J end lost 6 bases, and 12 bases lay between the germline ends. CDR3 amino acids: CASSYYGSRSEAFF. The CDR3, as DNA: TGTGCCAGCAGTTACTACGGGTCCCGATCTGAAGCTTTCTTT.